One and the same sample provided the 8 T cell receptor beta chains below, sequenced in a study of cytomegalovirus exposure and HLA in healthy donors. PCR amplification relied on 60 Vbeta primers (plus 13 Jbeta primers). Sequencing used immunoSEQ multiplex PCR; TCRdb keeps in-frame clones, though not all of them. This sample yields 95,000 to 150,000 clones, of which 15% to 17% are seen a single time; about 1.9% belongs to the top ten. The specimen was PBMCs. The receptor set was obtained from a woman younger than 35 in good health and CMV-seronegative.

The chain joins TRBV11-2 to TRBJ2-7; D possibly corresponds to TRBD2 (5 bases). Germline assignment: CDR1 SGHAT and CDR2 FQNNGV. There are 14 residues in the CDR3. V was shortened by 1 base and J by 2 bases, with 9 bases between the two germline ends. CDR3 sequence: CASSLGRGAYEQYF. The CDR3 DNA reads TGTGCCAGCAGCTTAGGACGGGGAGCCTACGAGCAGTACTTC.

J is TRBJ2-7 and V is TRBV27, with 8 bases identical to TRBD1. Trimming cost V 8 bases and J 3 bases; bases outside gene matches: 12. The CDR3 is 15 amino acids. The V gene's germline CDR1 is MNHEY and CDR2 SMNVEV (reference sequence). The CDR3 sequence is CASGFPSGTGYEQYF. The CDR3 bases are TGTGCCAGCGGGTTCCCGTCCGGGACAGGCTACGAGCAGTACTTC.

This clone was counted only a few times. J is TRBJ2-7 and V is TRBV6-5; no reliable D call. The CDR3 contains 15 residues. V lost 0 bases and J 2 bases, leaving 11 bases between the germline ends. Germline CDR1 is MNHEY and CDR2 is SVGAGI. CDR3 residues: CASSYSNLAAYEQYF. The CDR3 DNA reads TGTGCCAGCAGTTACTCGAATTTGGCCGCCTACGAGCAGTACTTC.

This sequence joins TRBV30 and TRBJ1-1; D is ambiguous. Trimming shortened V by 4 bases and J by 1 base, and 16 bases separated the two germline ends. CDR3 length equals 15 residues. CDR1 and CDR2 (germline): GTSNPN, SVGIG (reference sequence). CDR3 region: CAWTRGFGPNTEAFF. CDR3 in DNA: TGTGCCTGGACTCGCGGGTTTGGACCGAACACTGAAGCTTTCTTT. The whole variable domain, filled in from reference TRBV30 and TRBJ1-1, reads SQTIHQWPATLVQPVGSPLSLECTVEGTSNPNLYWYRQAAGRGLQLLFYSVGIGQISSEVPQNLSASRPQDRQFILSSKKLLLSDSGFYLCAWTRGFGPNTEAFFGQGTRLTVV.

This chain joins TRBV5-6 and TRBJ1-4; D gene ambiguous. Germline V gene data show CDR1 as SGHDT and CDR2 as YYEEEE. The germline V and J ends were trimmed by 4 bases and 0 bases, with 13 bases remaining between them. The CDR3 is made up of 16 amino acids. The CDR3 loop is CASSRERTSTNEKLFF. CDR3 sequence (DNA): TGTGCCAGCAGCCGGGAGCGGACCTCAACTAATGAAAAACTGTTTTTT.

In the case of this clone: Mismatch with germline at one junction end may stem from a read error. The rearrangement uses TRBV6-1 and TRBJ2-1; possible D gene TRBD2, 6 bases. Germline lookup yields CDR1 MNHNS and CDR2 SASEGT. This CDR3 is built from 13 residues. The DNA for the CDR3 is TGTGCCAGCAGCCGGGACTCCCACAATGAGCAGTTCTTC. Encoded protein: CASSRDSHNEQFF.

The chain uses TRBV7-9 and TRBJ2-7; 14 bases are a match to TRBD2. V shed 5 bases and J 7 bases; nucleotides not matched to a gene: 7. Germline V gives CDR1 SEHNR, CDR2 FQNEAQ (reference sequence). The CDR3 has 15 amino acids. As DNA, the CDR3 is TGTGCCAGCAGCCCCGGGACTAGCGGGAGTCGGGAGCAGTACTTC. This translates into CASSPGTSGSREQYF.

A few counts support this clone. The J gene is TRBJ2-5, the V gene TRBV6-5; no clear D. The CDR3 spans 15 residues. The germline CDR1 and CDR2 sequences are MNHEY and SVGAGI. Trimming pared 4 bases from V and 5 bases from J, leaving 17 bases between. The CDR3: CASSSQTGRSETQYF. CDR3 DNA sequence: TGTGCCAGCAGTTCCCAGACCGGAAGGAGTGAGACCCAGTACTTC.